This paragraph covers one T cell receptor (beta chain) sequence. Its antigen remains undetermined. The input lacks base qualities; no much larger clone sits a single base away. A distance of 11 bases separates the germline ends of V and J, which lose 4 bases and 1 base respectively. CDR1 and CDR2 are drawn from the germline V gene (reference sequence): SEHNR, FQNEAQ. Measured from the cysteine to the phenylalanine, the CDR3 is 15 residues long. Only the CDR3 DNA stays, 45 bases, in frame from base 1. The sample comes from a study of blood T cell repertoires in COVID-19 (dated by TCRdb to 2020 to 2021). General notes on the study: The collaborator samples originated in the United States, Italy and Spain and spanned the acute and convalescent phases of COVID-19. Samples came from the ongoing ImmuneRACE study (first 160 participants) plus 1,254 subjects from 6 global collaborators. The prospective study material was composed of cDNA or gDNA derived from T cells, B-cell-depleted T cells, or PBMCs. The sample metadata nearly always contained a de-identified subject ID, COVID-19 status, age in years and sex. The dataset comprised deeply sampled blood TCRbeta repertoires from subjects exposed to, actively infected with, or recovered from COVID-19. Where HLA class I and class II types were available, the types were taken from metadata supplied by the sample provider, not from assay-based typing. The repertoires were made available in a free public database intended to serve as a resource for research on the immune response to SARS-CoV-2.

Broad study findings and their caveats: How much clinical and demographic metadata was included differed by source and by participant, and the metadata was provided uncurated.

TCRbeta CDR3 regions were amplified from genomic DNA using the immunoSEQ Assay, a bias-controlled multiplex PCR. On the study's bioinformatics: Within the assay, amplification of reference gene primers was used to estimate how many nucleated cells each sample contained. To quantify the absolute abundance of each unique TCRbeta CDR3 rearrangement, sequence reads were collapsed and filtered. For each sample, productive Simpson clonality was calculated as the square root of Simpson's diversity index over productive rearrangements. The clones in this table, taken by TCRdb from immuneACCESS, are in-frame only. Not every clone is retained; where verified, under half of the shortfall comes from an unresolved V gene, and the cause of the rest is unknown. The DNA was the basis for D and trimming; V, J and clone size are from that table. Within this sample are around 230,000 clones, with around 85% of them counted one time only. The top ten clones comprise 0.72% of the sample.

Each collaborating institution followed its own protocols to collect whole blood in K2EDTA tubes. Collaborator samples were shipped for TCRbeta analysis as frozen whole blood, isolated PBMCs, or DNA extracted from either sample type. The V and J segments used are TRBV7-9 and TRBJ1-5; TRBD1 is possibly the D segment (5 matching bases). The sample taken for sequencing was peripheral blood. The origin of this receptor is a man aged 40-49 years with acute or convalescent COVID-19. The nucleotide sequence is TGTGCCAGCAGCTCTACGACAGAAAGCAATCAGCCCCAGCATTTT. Translated, it gives CASSSTTESNQPQHF.